This T cell receptor (beta chain) was sequenced in a study of T cell responses to AZD1222 COVID-19 vaccine. Study observations and caveats: Variant regions that are unmutated are reportedly the target of nearly half of spike-specific TCRs. Donors, mostly white British, included more females; clonal diversity was possibly underestimated.

Generated by immunoSEQ multiplex PCR, the TCRdb table keeps only in-frame clones and is missing some. The table records over 200,000 clones, roughly 94% of them present only once. Remarks on this clone: Its antigen is unknown.

CDR3 length: 12 residues. Germline V CDR1 and CDR2: SGHDT, YYEEEE. V lost 4 bases and J lost 11; bases outside the gene matches: 7. The J gene is TRBJ1-1, the V gene TRBV5-6; 8 bases agree with TRBD1. Sample: peripheral blood, taken 28 days after the second dose of the MenACWY control vaccine. The TCR was taken from an adult who received the MenACWY meningococcal vaccine as a control. For the CDR3, the DNA is TGTGCCAGCAGCATAAGGACAGGGAATGCTTTCTTT. It specifies CASSIRTGNAFF.